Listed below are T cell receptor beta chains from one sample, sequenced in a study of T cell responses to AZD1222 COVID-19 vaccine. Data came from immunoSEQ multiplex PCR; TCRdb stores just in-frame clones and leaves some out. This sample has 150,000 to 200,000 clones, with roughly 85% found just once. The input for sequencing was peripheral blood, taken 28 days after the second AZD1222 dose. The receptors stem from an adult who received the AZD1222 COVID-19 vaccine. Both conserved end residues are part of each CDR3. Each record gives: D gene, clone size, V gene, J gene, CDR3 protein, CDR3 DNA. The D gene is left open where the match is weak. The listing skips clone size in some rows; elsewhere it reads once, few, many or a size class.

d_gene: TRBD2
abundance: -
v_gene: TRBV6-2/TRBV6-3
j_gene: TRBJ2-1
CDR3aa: CASSYVDREGEQFF
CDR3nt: TGTGCCAGCAGTTACGTAGACCGGGAGGGCGAGCAGTTCTTC

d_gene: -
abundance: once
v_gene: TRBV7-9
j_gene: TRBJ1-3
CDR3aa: CASSFGGIGGNTIYF
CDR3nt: TGTGCCAGCAGCTTTGGCGGAATAGGGGGAAACACCATATATTTT

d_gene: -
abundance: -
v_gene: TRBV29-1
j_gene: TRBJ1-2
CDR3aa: CSVEQRGSYGYTF
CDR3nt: TGCAGCGTTGAGCAGCGGGGGTCATATGGCTACACCTTC

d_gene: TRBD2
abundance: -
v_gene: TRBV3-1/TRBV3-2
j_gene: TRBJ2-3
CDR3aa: CASSQAKGASGVGDTQYF
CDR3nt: TGTGCCAGCAGCCAAGCAAAAGGGGCTAGCGGGGTGGGAGATACGCAGTATTTT

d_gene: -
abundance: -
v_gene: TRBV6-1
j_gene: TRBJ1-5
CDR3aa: CASSEGADPATFAQHF
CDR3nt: TGTGCCAGCAGTGAAGGAGCAGATCCTGCGACTTTTGCCCAGCATTTT

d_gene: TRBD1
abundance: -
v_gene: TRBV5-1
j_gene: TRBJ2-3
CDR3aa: CASSRTGEDTQYF
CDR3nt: TGCGCCAGCAGCAGGACAGGGGAAGATACGCAGTATTTT

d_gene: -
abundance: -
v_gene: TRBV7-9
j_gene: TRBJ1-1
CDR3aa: CASSFSQGWTEAFF
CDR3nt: TGTGCCAGCAGCTTTTCACAGGGCTGGACTGAAGCTTTCTTT

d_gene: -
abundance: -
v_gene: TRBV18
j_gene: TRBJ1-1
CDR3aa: CASSPENTEAFF
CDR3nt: TGTGCCAGCTCACCAGAGAACACTGAAGCTTTCTTT

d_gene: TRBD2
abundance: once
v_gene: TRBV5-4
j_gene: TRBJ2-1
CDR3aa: CASSFRQRGHNEQFF
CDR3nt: TGTGCCAGCAGCTTTCGCCAGCGGGGGCACAATGAGCAGTTCTTC

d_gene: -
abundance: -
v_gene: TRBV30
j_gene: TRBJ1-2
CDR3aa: CAWSRQAGGYTF
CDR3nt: TGTGCCTGGAGTAGGCAGGCGGGGGGCTACACCTTC

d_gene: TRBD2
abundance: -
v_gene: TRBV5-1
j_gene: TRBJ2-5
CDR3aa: CASSQGTSGEETQYF
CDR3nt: TGCGCCAGCAGCCAAGGGACTAGCGGAGAAGAGACCCAGTACTTC

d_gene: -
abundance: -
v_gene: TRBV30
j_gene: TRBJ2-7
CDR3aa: CAWSVTGGGLTNEQYF
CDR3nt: TGTGCCTGGAGTGTAACCGGGGGTGGTTTGACTAACGAGCAGTACTTC

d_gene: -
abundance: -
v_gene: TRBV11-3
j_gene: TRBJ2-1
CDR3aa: CASSLEPRSVSSYNEQFF
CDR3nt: TGTGCCAGCAGCTTAGAACCCCGCAGCGTGAGCTCCTACAATGAGCAGTTCTTC

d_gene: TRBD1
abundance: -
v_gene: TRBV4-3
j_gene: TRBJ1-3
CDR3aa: CASSGQGIGSGNTIYF
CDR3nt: TGCGCCAGCAGCGGACAGGGGATAGGTTCTGGAAACACCATATATTTT

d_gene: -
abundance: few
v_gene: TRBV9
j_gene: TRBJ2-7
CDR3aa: CASSVGRGGYEQYF
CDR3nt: TGTGCCAGCAGCGTCGGCAGGGGGGGCTACGAGCAGTACTTC

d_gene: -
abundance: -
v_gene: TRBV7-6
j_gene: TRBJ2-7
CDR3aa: CASSLGSREQYF
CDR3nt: TGTGCCAGCAGCTTAGGATCGCGCGAGCAGTACTTC